This paragraph covers one T cell receptor beta chain sequence. The CDR3 runs to 12 residues. Germline assignment: CDR1 MNHEY and CDR2 SVGEGT. Trimming at V came to 6 bases and at J to 5 bases, leaving 4 bases not matched to a gene. The record originates from a study of T-cell reconstitution after alpha-beta-depleted transplantation in children. Construction of the TCRbeta library involved unique molecular identifiers. TCRdb analysed the PCR reads with MiXCR anew, one entry per CDR3 protein. The repertoire holds fewer than 550,000 distinct CDR3 sequences, with roughly 10% as singletons. V gene TRBV6-2 or TRBV6-3 combines with J gene TRBJ2-7, with 7 bases matching TRBD1. The origin of this receptor is a human donor who donated a stem cell graft to a child with acute myeloid leukemia. The sample here was PBMCs from the stem cell graft donor, taken from the stem cell graft. The CDR3 here is CASRTGAHEQYF. DNA for the CDR3: TGTGCCAGCAGAACAGGGGCCCACGAGCAGTACTTC.